The subject of this entry is one T cell receptor beta chain. These data belong to a study of blood T cell repertoires in COVID-19. About the study: The United States, Italy and Spain supplied acute and convalescent COVID-19 samples.

The CDR3 length is 13 residues. Trimming removed 9 bases from V and 8 bases from J, with 14 bases in between. Germline CDR1 reads ENHRY; CDR2 reads SYGVKD. This table comes from immunoSEQ multiplex PCR, and its TCRdb copy is limited to in-frame clones, with some not included. The table has 70,000 to 95,000 clones, about 80% seen once. The chain joins TRBV10-3 to TRBJ1-6, with D possibly matching TRBD1 (5 bases). Source material: peripheral blood. This receptor was taken from a human donor in a cohort sampled during active COVID-19. As DNA, the CDR3 is TGTGCCATATCGACAGCATTGGATTCACCCCTCCACTTT. This gives the protein CAISTALDSPLHF.